This T cell receptor (beta chain) was observed in a study of T cells in Graves' hyperthyroidism and ophthalmopathy. Study-wide results and caveats: Most thyroid clonotypes that were expanded above 0.001 also turned up in blood.

Trimming shortened V by 2 bases and J by 4 bases, and 17 bases separated the two germline ends. Germline values: CDR1 LNHDA, CDR2 SQIVND (reference sequence). CDR3 length: 16 residues. Concerning this clonotype itself: Its antigen is not identified.

Patients showing uncontrolled infection, other autoimmune disease, pregnancy or lactation were ineligible. PBMCs were derived from more than 8 ml fresh peripheral blood. There were TCR beta CDR3 regions amplified from RNA transcripts. TCR CDR3 regions were first amplified by RT-PCR with HTBI primers. TCRdb passed the multiplex PCR reads through MiXCR, listing each CDR3 protein once. The table shows a few hundred thousand distinct CDR3 sequences, with approximately 25% occurring only once. The sample comprised blood. This chain uses TRBV19 with TRBJ1-2, with a possible D match to TRBD1 (5 bases). The TCR comes from a man aged 50 to 59 with Graves' hyperthyroidism. DNA for the CDR3: TGTGCCAGTAGTATACCCTCGGGACGGCTATCCTATGGCTACACCTTC. This encodes CASSIPSGRLSYGYTF.